This T cell receptor beta chain originates from a study of CD8+CD57+ T cells in acquired aplastic anemia. On the study more broadly: Each DNA sample taken from sorted CD4+ and CD8+ cells came to about 3 ug on average.

Genomic DNA templated the TCR beta VDJ and CDR3 profiling. TCRdb used MiXCR to reprocess the reads, holding one entry per CDR3 protein. The table shows roughly 170,000 distinct CDR3 sequences, with about 44% occurring only once. Patients who underwent sequencing had shown CD8+CD57+ cell expansion by flow cytometry. Each of the patients presented with severe acquired aplastic anemia. This clonotype has a handful of counts. The antigen is unknown. One junction end does not reproduce the germline sequence, and a read error may be involved. Study-level findings and limits: Patients and controls shared nearly 30 CD8+ CDR3 sequences, which appeared highly expressed in patients and within their immunodominant clones.

In germline, CDR1 is ENHRY, CDR2 SYGVKD. This CDR3 region has 15 residues. Sequencing used sorted CD4+, CD8+, or CD8+CD57+ T cells (not recorded which) from PBMCs. The receptor was derived from a human donor with aplastic anemia. The chain joins TRBV10-3 to TRBJ2-7, with TRBD1 identical over 8 bases. For the CDR3, the DNA is TGTGCCATTAGTGAGTACGGAGGACAGGGCGGCGAGCAGTACTTC. The encoded protein is CAISEYGGQGGEQYF.